One and the same sample provided the 12 T cell receptor beta chains below, sequenced in a study of T cells in Graves' hyperthyroidism and ophthalmopathy. Authors of the study amplified TCR beta CDR3 regions from RNA transcripts. During a first-round RT-PCR of the TCR CDR3, the HTBI primer set was used. TCRdb used MiXCR to reprocess the multiplex PCR reads, holding one entry per CDR3 protein. The sample lists about 400,000 distinct CDR3 sequences, approximately 14% occurring once. The sequenced material came from blood. The receptor set was obtained from a woman in her late teens or twenties with Graves' hyperthyroidism.

As concerns this clonotype: Because the CDR3's place on the DNA is in doubt, the DNA is left out and the CDR3 is given as listed by TCRdb. The chain has TRBV2 and TRBJ2-7; the tabulated D call, TRBD2, remains unverified against the DNA. Per germline, CDR1 SNHLY and CDR2 FYNNEI. The CDR3 totals 21 residues, both ends included. The chain's CDR3 is CASRLAGGRFLAQGVRHEQYF.

The genes are TRBV29-1 and TRBJ1-3, with 7 bases lining up with TRBD1. The CDR3 length is 16 residues. Germline V lookup: CDR1 SQVTM, CDR2 ANQGSEA. With 4 bases clipped from V and 0 bases from J, the junction kept 9 bases outside the gene matches. This chain's CDR3 is CSVGPGGTSSGNTIYF. The CDR3 DNA reads TGCAGCGTTGGACCAGGGGGAACAAGCTCTGGAAACACCATATATTTT.

This clonotype was recorded at least ten times. The chain uses TRBV7-6 and TRBJ2-5; the D is unclear. The CDR3 totals 12 residues. V was clipped by 5 bases and J by 4 bases, with 8 bases between them. The germline CDR1 and CDR2 sequences are SGHVS and FNYEAQ. In nucleotides, the CDR3 is TGTGCCAGCAGCCGGTCGGCAGAGACCCAGTACTTC. Translation: CASSRSAETQYF.

This clonotype has at least ten counts. This chain links TRBV29-1 with TRBJ1-1; D is uncertain. The V gene's germline CDR1 is SQVTM and CDR2 ANQGSEA. Trimming cost V 7 bases and J 3 bases, with 15 bases left between them. This CDR3 is built from 13 residues. The CDR3 DNA follows: TGCAGCGCTATCAGGAATTTGGACACTGAAGCTTTCTTT. It codes for CSAIRNLDTEAFF.

The table lists this clonotype with many counts. The genes are TRBV14 and TRBJ1-1; D remains unclear. The germline gives CDR1 SGHDN, CDR2 FVKESK. V lost 4 bases, J lost 5 bases, and 11 bases lay in between. CDR3 size: 13 residues. This CDR3 is CASSLTPATEAFF. CDR3 in DNA: TGTGCCAGCAGCCTGACGCCGGCGACTGAAGCTTTCTTT. Looking up the rest from reference TRBV14 and TRBJ1-1 gives the full variable domain: EAGVTQFPSHSVIEKGQTVTLRCDPISGHDNLYWYRRVMGKEIKFLLHFVKESKQDESGMPNNRFLAERTGGTYSTLKVQPAELEDSGVYFCASSLTPATEAFFGQGTRLTVV.

At least ten counts were recorded for this clonotype. The CDR3 coding sequence is TGTGCCAGCAGTTTAGTCGGGGGCACAGATACGCAGTATTTT. Encoded protein: CASSLVGGTDTQYF. V is TRBV28 and J is TRBJ2-3, with D possibly being TRBD2 (5 bases). Trimming took off 2 bases at V and 1 base at J, with 7 bases between the two ends. This CDR3 is 14 amino acids long. The germline V gene has CDR1 MDHEN and CDR2 SYDVKM.

The genes are TRBV2 and TRBJ1-1; 7 positions match TRBD1. Germline V gene sequence: CDR1 SNHLY, CDR2 FYNNEI. The V gene end was trimmed by 5 bases and the J gene end by 1 base; junction bases not matched to a gene: 19. The CDR3 sequence is 19 residues long. CDR3 DNA: TGTGCCAGCAGTACAGGGGACTCACTACGAACTCGGGCGAACACTGAAGCTTTCTTT. Protein product: CASSTGDSLRTRANTEAFF.

The sample holds a few counts of this clonotype. The rearrangement uses TRBV14 and TRBJ2-5; D is unclear. Between the trimmed V and J ends, which lost 0 bases and 2 bases, there was a span of 4 bases. Germline values: CDR1 SGHDN, CDR2 FVKESK. The CDR3 covers 13 residues. Here the CDR3 DNA reads TGTGCCAGCAGCCAAGAGAGGCAAGAGACCCAGTACTTC. Protein sequence: CASSQERQETQYF. The variable domain in full, completed from reference TRBV14 and TRBJ2-5, reads EAGVTQFPSHSVIEKGQTVTLRCDPISGHDNLYWYRRVMGKEIKFLLHFVKESKQDESGMPNNRFLAERTGGTYSTLKVQPAELEDSGVYFCASSQERQETQYFGPGTRLLVL.

This clonotype showed up just a few times. The rearrangement links TRBV9 to TRBJ2-5, with 10 bases identical to TRBD2. The CDR3 has 19 amino acids. V trimming: 0 bases; J trimming: 4 bases; junction bases outside the gene matches: 15. Germline CDR1 reads SGDLS; CDR2 reads YYNGEE. This CDR3 reads CASSVDAGAKAGGRETQYF. The CDR3 DNA follows: TGTGCCAGCAGCGTAGATGCGGGGGCTAAAGCGGGAGGGCGAGAGACCCAGTACTTC.

This clonotype came up many times. The chain uses TRBV6-1 and TRBJ2-5; D gene ambiguous. Per the germline V gene, CDR1 is MNHNS and CDR2 is SASEGT. V was clipped by 6 bases and J by 5 bases, with 16 bases between them. The CDR3 spans 14 residues. This CDR3 is CASSPYMSRETQYF. Written as DNA, the CDR3 is TGTGCCAGCAGCCCCTACATGAGCAGGGAGACCCAGTACTTC.

The table lists this clonotype with many counts. The chain combines TRBV2 with TRBJ1-4, with D perhaps TRBD1 (5 bases). The germline V and J ends were trimmed by 7 bases and 8 bases, with 17 bases remaining between them. Germline CDR1 is SNHLY and CDR2 is FYNNEI. The CDR3 totals 14 residues. The CDR3 protein is CASNGAYRGEKLFF. The CDR3 DNA sequence: TGTGCCAGCAACGGGGCGTACAGAGGGGAAAAACTGTTTTTT.

This clonotype was seen ten or more times. This rearrangement joins TRBV20-1 to TRBJ2-7; no reliable D call. The CDR3 is made up of 15 amino acids. Germline V CDR1 and CDR2: DFQATT, SNEGSKA (reference sequence). Trimming shortened V by 1 base and J by 0 bases, and 13 bases separated the two germline ends. CDR3 amino acids: CSARGPQFSSYEQYF. CDR3 nucleotides: TGCAGTGCTAGAGGCCCCCAGTTCAGCTCCTACGAGCAGTACTTC.